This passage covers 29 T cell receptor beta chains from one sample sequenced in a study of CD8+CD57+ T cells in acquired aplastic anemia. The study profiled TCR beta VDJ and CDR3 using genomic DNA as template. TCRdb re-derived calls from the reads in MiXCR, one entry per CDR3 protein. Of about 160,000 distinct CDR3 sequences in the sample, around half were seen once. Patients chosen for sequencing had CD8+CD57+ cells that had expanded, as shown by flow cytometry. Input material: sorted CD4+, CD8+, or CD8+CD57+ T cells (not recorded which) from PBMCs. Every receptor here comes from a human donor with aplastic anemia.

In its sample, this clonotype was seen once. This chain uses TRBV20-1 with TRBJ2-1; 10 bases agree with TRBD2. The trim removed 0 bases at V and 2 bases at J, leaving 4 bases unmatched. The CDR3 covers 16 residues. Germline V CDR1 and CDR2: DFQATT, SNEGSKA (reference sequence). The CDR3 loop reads CSARDLSGRAYNEQFF. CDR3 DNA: TGCAGTGCTAGAGATCTGAGCGGGAGGGCCTACAATGAGCAGTTCTTC.

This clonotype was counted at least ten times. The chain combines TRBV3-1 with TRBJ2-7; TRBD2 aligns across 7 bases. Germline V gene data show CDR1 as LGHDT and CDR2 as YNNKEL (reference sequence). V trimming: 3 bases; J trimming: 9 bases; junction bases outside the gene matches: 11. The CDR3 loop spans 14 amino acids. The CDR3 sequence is CASSHGLADLRQYF. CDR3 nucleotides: TGTGCCAGCAGCCATGGGCTAGCGGACCTCAGGCAGTACTTC.

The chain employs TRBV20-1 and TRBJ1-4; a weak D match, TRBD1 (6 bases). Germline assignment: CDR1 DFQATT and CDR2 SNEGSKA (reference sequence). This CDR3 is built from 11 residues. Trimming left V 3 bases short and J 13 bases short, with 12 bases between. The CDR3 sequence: CSARDSRRLFF. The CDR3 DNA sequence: TGCAGTGCTAGGGACAGCCGGAGACTGTTTTTT.

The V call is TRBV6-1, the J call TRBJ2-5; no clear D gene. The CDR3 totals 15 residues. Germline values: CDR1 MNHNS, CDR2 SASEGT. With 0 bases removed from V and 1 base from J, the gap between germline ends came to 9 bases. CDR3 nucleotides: TGTGCCAGCAGTGAAGCTTGGCAGTTCCAAGAGACCCAGTACTTC. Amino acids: CASSEAWQFQETQYF.

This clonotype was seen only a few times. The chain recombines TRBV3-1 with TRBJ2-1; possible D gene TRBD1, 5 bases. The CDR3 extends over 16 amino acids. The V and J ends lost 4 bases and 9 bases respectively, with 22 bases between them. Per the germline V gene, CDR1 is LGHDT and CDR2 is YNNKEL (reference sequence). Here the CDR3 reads CASSRSWGDAWTEQFF. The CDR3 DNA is TGTGCCAGCAGCCGCTCCTGGGGCGACGCGTGGACTGAGCAGTTCTTC.

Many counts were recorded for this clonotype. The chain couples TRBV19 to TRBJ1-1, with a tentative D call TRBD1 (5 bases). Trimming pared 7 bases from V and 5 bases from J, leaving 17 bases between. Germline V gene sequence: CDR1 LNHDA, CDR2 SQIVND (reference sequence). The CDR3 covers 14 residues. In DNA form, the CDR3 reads TGTGCCAGTACCAGGGACCCGCAGGGTACTGAAGCTTTCTTT. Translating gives CASTRDPQGTEAFF.

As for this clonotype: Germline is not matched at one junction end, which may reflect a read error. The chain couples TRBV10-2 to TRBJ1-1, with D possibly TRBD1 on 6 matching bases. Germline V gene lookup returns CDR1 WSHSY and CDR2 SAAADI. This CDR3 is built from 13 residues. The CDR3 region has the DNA TGCGCCACCAGTGGGGGCATGAACACTGAAGCTTTCTTT. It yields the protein CATSGGMNTEAFF.

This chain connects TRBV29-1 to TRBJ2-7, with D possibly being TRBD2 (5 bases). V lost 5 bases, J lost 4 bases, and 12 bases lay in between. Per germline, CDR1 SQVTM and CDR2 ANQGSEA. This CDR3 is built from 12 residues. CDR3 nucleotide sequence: TGCAGCGTTTCCGGGCCGGGGTACGAGCAGTACTTC. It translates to CSVSGPGYEQYF.

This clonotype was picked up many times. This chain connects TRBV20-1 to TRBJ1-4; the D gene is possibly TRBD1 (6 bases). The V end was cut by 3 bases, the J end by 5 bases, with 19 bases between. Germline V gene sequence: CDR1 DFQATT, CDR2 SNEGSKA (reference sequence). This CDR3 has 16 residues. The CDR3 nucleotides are TGCAGTGCTAGTGGGGAGGGGGGTGTTTCGAATGAAAAACTGTTTTTT. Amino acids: CSASGEGGVSNEKLFF.

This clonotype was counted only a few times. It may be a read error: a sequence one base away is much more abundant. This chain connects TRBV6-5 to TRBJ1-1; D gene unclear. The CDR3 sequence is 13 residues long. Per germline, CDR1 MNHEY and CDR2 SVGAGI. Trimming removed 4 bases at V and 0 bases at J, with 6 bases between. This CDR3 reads CASSSRMNTEAFF. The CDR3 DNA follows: TGTGCCAGCAGTTCCAGAATGAACACTGAAGCTTTCTTT.

DNA for the CDR3: TGTGCCAGCAGTTTCCACTACGAGCAGTACTTC. The encoded protein is CASSFHYEQYF. The chain employs TRBV12-3 or TRBV12-4 and TRBJ2-7; D uncertain. The CDR3 has 11 residues. V was clipped by 3 bases and J by 3 bases, with 3 bases between them.

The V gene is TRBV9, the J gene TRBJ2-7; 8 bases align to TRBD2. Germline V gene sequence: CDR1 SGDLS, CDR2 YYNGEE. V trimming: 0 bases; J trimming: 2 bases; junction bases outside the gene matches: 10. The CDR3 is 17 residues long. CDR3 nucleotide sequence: TGTGCCAGCAGCGTAGTGGATAGCGGGGCGCAAACCTACGAGCAGTACTTC. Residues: CASSVVDSGAQTYEQYF.

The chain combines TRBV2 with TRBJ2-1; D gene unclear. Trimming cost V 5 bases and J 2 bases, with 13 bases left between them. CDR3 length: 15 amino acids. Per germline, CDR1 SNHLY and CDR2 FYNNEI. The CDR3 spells CASSFLDITYNEQFF. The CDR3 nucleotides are TGTGCCAGCAGTTTTCTCGACATCACCTACAATGAGCAGTTCTTC.

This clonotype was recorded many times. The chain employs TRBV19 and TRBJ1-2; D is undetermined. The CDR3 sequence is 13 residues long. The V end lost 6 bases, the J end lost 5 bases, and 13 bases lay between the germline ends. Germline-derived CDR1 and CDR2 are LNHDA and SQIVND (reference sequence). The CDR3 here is CASRPSPGYGYTF. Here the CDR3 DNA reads TGTGCCAGTAGACCTAGCCCGGGGTATGGCTACACCTTC.

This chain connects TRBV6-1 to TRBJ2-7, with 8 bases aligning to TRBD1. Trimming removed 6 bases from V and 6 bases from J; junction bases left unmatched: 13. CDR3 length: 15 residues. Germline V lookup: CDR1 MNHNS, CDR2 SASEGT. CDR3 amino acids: CASSSTTGGVSEQYF. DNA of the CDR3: TGTGCCAGCAGCTCCACCACAGGGGGAGTGAGCGAGCAGTACTTC.

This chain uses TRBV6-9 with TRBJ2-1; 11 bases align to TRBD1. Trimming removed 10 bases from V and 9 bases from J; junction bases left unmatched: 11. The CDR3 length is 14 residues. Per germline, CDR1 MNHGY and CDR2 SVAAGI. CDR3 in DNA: TGTGCCACGATTGGGACAGGGGGTGGGCGTGAGCAGTTCTTC. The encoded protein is CATIGTGGGREQFF.

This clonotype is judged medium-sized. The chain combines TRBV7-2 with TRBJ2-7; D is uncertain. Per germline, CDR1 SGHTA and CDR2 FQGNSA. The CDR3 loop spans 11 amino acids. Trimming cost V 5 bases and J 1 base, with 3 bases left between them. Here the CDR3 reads CASSGSYEQYF. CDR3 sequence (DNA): TGTGCCAGCAGCGGATCCTACGAGCAGTACTTC.

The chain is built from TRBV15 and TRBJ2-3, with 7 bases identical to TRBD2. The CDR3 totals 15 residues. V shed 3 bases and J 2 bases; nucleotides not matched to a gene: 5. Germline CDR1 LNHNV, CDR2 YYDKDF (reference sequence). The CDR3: CATSRGGDLTDTQYF. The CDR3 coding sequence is TGTGCCACCAGCAGGGGAGGGGATCTCACAGATACGCAGTATTTT.

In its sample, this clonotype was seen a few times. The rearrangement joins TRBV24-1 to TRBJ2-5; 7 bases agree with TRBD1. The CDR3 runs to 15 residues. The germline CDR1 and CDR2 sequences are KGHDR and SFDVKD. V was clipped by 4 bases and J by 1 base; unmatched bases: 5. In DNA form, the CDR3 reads TGTGCCACCAGTGACCAAGACAGGGTCCAAGAGACCCAGTACTTC. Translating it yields CATSDQDRVQETQYF.

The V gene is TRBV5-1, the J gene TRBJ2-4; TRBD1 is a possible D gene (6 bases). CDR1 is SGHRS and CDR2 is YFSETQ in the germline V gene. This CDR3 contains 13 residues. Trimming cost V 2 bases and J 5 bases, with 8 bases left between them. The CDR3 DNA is TGCGCCAGCAGCTTATGGGGGCAAAACATTCAGTACTTC. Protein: CASSLWGQNIQYF. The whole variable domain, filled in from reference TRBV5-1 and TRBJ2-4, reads KAGVTQTPRYLIKTRGQQVTLSCSPISGHRSVSWYQQTPGQGLQFLFEYFSETQRNKGNFPGRFSGRQFSNSRSEMNVSTLELGDSALYLCASSLWGQNIQYFGAGTRLSVL.

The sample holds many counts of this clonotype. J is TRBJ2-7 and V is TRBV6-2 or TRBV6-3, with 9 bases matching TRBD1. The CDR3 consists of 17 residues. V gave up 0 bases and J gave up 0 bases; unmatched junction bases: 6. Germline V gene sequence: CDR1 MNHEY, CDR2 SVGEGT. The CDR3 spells CASSYSRGDRASYEQYF. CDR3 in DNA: TGTGCCAGCAGTTACTCCCGCGGGGACAGGGCCTCCTACGAGCAGTACTTC.

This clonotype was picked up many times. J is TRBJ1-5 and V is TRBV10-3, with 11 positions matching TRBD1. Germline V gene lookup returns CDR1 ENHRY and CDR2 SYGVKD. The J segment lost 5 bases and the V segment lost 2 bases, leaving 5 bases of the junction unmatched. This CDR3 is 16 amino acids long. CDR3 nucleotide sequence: TGTGCCATCAGTGAGCAGGGACAGGGGGGTGATCAGCCCCAGCATTTT. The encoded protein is CAISEQGQGGDQPQHF.

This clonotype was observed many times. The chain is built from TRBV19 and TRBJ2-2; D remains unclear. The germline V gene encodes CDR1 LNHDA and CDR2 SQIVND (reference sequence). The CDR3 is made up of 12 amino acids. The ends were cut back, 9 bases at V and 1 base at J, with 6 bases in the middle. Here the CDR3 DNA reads TGTGCCAGCCGCGAGAACACCGGGGAGCTGTTTTTT. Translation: CASRENTGELFF.

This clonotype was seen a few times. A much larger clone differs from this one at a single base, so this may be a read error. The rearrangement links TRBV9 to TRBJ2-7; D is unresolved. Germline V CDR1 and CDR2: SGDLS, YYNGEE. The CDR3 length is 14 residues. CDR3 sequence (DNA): TGTGCCAGCAGCGTAACAACGTTCCCCTACGAGCGGTACTTC. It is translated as CASSVTTFPYERYF.

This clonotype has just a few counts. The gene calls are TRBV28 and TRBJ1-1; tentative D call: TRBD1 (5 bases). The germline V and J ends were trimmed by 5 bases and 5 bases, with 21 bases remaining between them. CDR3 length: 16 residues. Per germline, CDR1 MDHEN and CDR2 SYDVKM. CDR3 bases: TGTGCCAGCAGTCCCCCGAGGGGCGGGGAGGGGACTGAAGCTTTCTTT. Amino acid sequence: CASSPPRGGEGTEAFF.

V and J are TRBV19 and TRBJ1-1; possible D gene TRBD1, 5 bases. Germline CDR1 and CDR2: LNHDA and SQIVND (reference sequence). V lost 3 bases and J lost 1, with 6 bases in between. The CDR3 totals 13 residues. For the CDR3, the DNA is TGTGCCAGTAGTATGGGGCCGAACACTGAAGCTTTCTTT. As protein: CASSMGPNTEAFF.

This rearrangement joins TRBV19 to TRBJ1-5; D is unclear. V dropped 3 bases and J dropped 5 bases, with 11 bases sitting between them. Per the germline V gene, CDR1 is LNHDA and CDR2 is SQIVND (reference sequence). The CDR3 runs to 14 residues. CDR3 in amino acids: CASSIHEKDQPQHF. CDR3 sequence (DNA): TGTGCCAGTAGTATCCATGAAAAGGATCAGCCCCAGCATTTT. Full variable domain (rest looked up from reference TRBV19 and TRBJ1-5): DGGITQSPKYLFRKEGQNVTLSCEQNLNHDAMYWYRQDPGQGLRLIYYSQIVNDFQKGDIAEGYSVSREKKESFPLTVTSAQKNPTAFYLCASSIHEKDQPQHFGDGTRLSIL.

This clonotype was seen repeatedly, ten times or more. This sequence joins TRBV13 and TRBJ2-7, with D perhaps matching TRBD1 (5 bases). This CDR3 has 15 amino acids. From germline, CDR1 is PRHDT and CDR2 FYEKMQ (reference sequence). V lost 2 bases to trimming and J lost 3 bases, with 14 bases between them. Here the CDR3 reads CASSLLVDSNYEQYF. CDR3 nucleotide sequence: TGTGCCAGCAGCTTACTGGTCGACAGTAACTACGAGCAGTACTTC. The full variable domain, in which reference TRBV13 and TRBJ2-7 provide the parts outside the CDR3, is AAGVIQSPRHLIKEKRETATLKCYPIPRHDTVYWYQQGPGQDPQFLISFYEKMQSDKGSIPDRFSAQQFSDYHSELNMSSLELGDSALYFCASSLLVDSNYEQYFGPGTRLTVT.

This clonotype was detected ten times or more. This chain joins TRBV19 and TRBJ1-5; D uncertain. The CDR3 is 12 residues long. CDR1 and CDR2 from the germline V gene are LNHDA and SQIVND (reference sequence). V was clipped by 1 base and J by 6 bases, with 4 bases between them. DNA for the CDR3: TGTGCCAGTAGTATAGGGACTCAGCCCCAGCATTTT. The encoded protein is CASSIGTQPQHF. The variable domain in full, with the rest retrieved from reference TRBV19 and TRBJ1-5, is DGGITQSPKYLFRKEGQNVTLSCEQNLNHDAMYWYRQDPGQGLRLIYYSQIVNDFQKGDIAEGYSVSREKKESFPLTVTSAQKNPTAFYLCASSIGTQPQHFGDGTRLSIL.